The TCR beta chain under discussion was sequenced for a study of T cell responses to AZD1222 COVID-19 vaccine. Study-wide results and caveats: A mostly white British donor set with more females was recruited, and clonal diversity was possibly underestimated.

About this clone itself: What it recognizes is unknown.

The CDR3 has 17 residues. Germline assignment: CDR1 LNHDA and CDR2 SQIVND (reference sequence). Losses at the gene ends were 5 bases for V and 3 bases for J; bases not matched to a gene: 8. The method was immunoSEQ multiplex PCR; TCRdb's version includes in-frame clones alone and lacks a portion of them. The profile shows about 39,000 clones, around 90% of them singletons. The sequence was collected from an adult who received the AZD1222 COVID-19 vaccine. The material sequenced was peripheral blood, taken 28 days after the second AZD1222 dose. This chain connects TRBV19 to TRBJ2-3, with 13 bases aligning to TRBD2. The CDR3 sequence is CASSFRTSGGLTDTQYF. Written as DNA, the CDR3 is TGTGCCAGTAGTTTCCGGACTAGCGGGGGATTGACAGATACGCAGTATTTT.